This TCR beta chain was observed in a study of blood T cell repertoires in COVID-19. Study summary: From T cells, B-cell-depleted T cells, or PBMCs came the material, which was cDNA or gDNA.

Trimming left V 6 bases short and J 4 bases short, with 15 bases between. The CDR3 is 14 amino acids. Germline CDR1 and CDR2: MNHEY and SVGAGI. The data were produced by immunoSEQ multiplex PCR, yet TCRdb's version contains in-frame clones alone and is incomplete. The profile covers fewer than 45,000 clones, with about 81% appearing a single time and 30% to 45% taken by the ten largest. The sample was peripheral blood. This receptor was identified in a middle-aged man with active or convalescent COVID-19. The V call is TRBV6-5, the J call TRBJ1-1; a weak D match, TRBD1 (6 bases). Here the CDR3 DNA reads TGTGCCAGCAGCCACAGGGTGGCGGGCACTGAAGCTTTCTTT. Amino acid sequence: CASSHRVAGTEAFF.